A selection of T cell receptor beta chains follows, all from one sample in a study of T cells in Graves' hyperthyroidism and ophthalmopathy. TCRdb reanalysed the multiplex PCR reads using MiXCR and keeps one entry per CDR3 protein. The profile shows roughly 570,000 distinct CDR3 sequences, about 43% of them singletons. The specimen was peripheral blood or thyroid tissue (not recorded which). Every receptor here comes from a woman under 30 with Graves' hyperthyroidism. CDR3s include the opening cysteine and the closing phenylalanine or tryptophan. Each record gives: J gene, clone size, D gene, V gene, CDR3 protein, CDR3 DNA. D genes are given only for firm matches. Size is stated for part of the rows, as once, few or many counts, or as a class when the clone is expanded.

TRBJ1-3 . . TRBV20-1 CSARPDKGNTIYF TGCAGTGCTAGACCGGACAAGGGAAACACCATATATTTT
TRBJ1-1 many . TRBV11-2 CASSTERRTEAFF TGTGCCAGCAGCACGGAAAGACGAACTGAAGCTTTCTTT
TRBJ2-7 many TRBD2 TRBV29-1 CSVSRTSGSSYEQYF TGCAGCGTTTCCCGGACTAGCGGGAGTAGTTACGAGCAGTACTTC
TRBJ1-2 . TRBD1 TRBV14 CASSQEATGGGYGYTF TGTGCCAGCAGCCAAGAAGCCACAGGGGGAGGCTATGGCTACACCTTC
TRBJ2-7 many TRBD1 TRBV7-2 CASRPTGVREEQYF TGTGCCAGCCGTCCCACAGGGGTACGAGAAGAGCAGTACTTC
TRBJ2-7 once . TRBV4-1 CASSPDRDGVYEQYF TGCGCCAGCAGCCCCGACCGGGACGGGGTGTACGAGCAGTACTTC
TRBJ1-1 . . TRBV10-3 CAIKQRDTEAFF TGTGCCATCAAGCAGCGGGACACTGAAGCTTTCTTT
TRBJ1-2 many . TRBV6-6 CASSTIGYWVGYTF TGTGCCAGCAGTACCATCGGGTATTGGGTCGGCTACACCTTC
TRBJ1-1 many TRBD1 TRBV12-3/TRBV12-4 CASSQQGAYTEAFF TGTGCCAGCAGTCAACAGGGGGCCTACACTGAAGCTTTCTTT
TRBJ2-2 many . TRBV6-5 CASSSWARTSRGNTGELFF TGTGCCAGCAGTTCCTGGGCCCGAACCTCCAGGGGGAACACCGGGGAGCTGTTTTTT
TRBJ1-5 . TRBD1 TRBV27 CASNARGSNQPQHF TGTGCCAGCAACGCCAGGGGGAGCAATCAGCCCCAGCATTTT
TRBJ1-4 . . TRBV7-9 CASSQAVGEKLFF TGTGCCAGCAGCCAAGCCGTGGGCGAAAAACTGTTTTTT
TRBJ2-7 . . TRBV20-1 CSARWQGLGYEQYF TGCAGTGCTAGGTGGCAGGGGTTGGGCTACGAGCAGTACTTC
TRBJ2-7 many TRBD1 TRBV28 CATQQGPYEQYF TGTGCCACCCAACAGGGGCCTTACGAGCAGTACTTC
TRBJ2-3 . TRBD2 TRBV7-2 CASSLDQREADTQYF TGTGCCAGCAGCTTAGACCAGCGGGAGGCAGATACGCAGTATTTT
TRBJ1-3 . . TRBV28 CASSNRGLVGNTIYF TGTGCCAGCAGTAACCGGGGCCTGGTCGGAAACACCATATATTTT
TRBJ2-6 many . TRBV19 CASKSGGSGANVLTF TGTGCCAGTAAATCAGGAGGCTCTGGGGCCAACGTCCTGACTTTC
TRBJ1-5 . . TRBV10-2 CASSESSQHF TGCGCCAGCAGTGAGTCGAGTCAGCATTTT
TRBJ1-2 . . TRBV7-6 CASSLREAELWGYTF TGTGCCAGCAGCTTACGGGAGGCAGAGTTGTGGGGCTACACCTTC
TRBJ2-1 many . TRBV2 CASSEALRQFF TGTGCCAGCAGTGAAGCCCTCAGGCAGTTCTTC
TRBJ1-1 many . TRBV20-1 CSAPRPWNTEAFF TGCAGTGCTCCCCGCCCGTGGAACACTGAAGCTTTCTTT
TRBJ2-2 . . TRBV6-6 CASTVDGNTGELFF TGTGCCAGCACCGTCGACGGAAACACCGGGGAGCTGTTTTTT
TRBJ2-5 few TRBD1 TRBV6-1 CASRAGTGDQPQYF TGTGCCAGCAGAGCCGGGACAGGGGATCAGCCCCAGTACTTC
TRBJ1-5 . . TRBV12-3/TRBV12-4 CASSFGAPWRETQHF TGTGCCAGCAGTTTCGGGGCACCCTGGCGAGAGACCCAGCATTTT
TRBJ2-7 . . TRBV7-3 CASSSGLNSYEQYF TGTGCCAGCAGCTCGGGACTGAACTCCTACGAGCAGTACTTC
TRBJ2-5 . . TRBV20-1 CSARDRVVGETQYF TGCAGTGCTAGAGATCGGGTAGTAGGGGAGACCCAGTACTTC
TRBJ2-7 . . TRBV5-6 CASSLAVGAQYF TGTGCCAGCAGCTTGGCAGTAGGGGCCCAGTACTTC
TRBJ2-2 once . TRBV7-9 CASSPLREGSCFF .
TRBJ2-7 . . TRBV10-3 CAISNDIKVGYEQYF TGTGCCATCAGCAACGACATTAAGGTGGGCTACGAGCAGTACTTC
TRBJ2-7 many TRBD2 TRBV3-1 CASSQDQSGRGHEQYF TGTGCCAGCAGCCAAGATCAGAGCGGGAGGGGGCACGAGCAGTACTTC
TRBJ1-2 many TRBD1 TRBV7-9 CASSALDRGLGGYTF TGTGCCAGCAGCGCCCTGGACAGGGGGCTTGGGGGCTACACCTTC